This T cell receptor (delta chain) was sequenced in a study of gamma-delta chains in newborns, infants, children. Study-level background: Microbial exposure reportedly drives polyclonal innate γδ T cell expansion after birth.

This clone showed up just a few times. TCRdb's protein, taken from a much larger clone, differs from this DNA's translation at residue 7, likely owing to a read error; the protein displayed comes from the DNA. TCRdb re-called clones from the reads using CATT. Of about 1,400 delta-chain clones listed, less than 8.5% were seen once; the top ten hold roughly 25%. This TCR was sampled from a child who was a newborn, infant or young child, either healthy, febrile or measles-vaccinated (not recorded which). Material: blood.

CDR3 residues: CACDTLTTGDTQYTDKLIF. For the CDR3, the DNA is TGTGCCTGTGACACACTTACTACAGGGGATACGCAGTACACCGATAAACTCATCTTT. This chain links TRDV2 with TRDJ1, with 9 bases fitting TRDD3. The junction had 14 bases not matched to a gene; V was cut back by 1 base and J by 0 bases. Germline V gene data show CDR1 as GEAIGNYY and CDR2 as EKD. The CDR3 is 19 residues long.